The present entry profiles one T cell receptor beta chain with its context. PCR involved 60 Vbeta and 13 Jbeta primers. TCRdb's table, derived via immunoSEQ multiplex PCR, lists solely in-frame clones and lacks some. Of 70,000 to 85,000 clones in the sample, under 80% were seen once. The germline CDR1 and CDR2 sequences are SGHTA and FQGTGA. The V and J ends lost 2 bases and 3 bases respectively, with 10 bases between them. The CDR3 sequence is 15 residues long. The sample is drawn from a study of cytomegalovirus exposure and HLA in healthy donors. Sequencing input: PBMCs. This chain connects TRBV7-3 to TRBJ2-2, with D tentatively TRBD2 (6 bases). This TCR was recovered from a man aged 40-55 years in good health and CMV-seropositive. The CDR3 region is CASSLGVADTGELFF. CDR3 bases: TGTGCCAGCAGCTTAGGGGTAGCGGACACCGGGGAGCTGTTTTTT.